This TCR beta chain was obtained from a study of response to subunit inactivated influenza vaccine (dated by TCRdb to the late 2010s). Regarding the complete study: Deep quantitative profiling of the T cell receptor repertoire was used in the study to follow responses to a trivalent subunit inactivated influenza vaccine. What the research found in general, with its limitations: According to the authors, only a limited number of new T cells may be recruited by each seasonal influenza vaccination.

This clonotype was seen only a few times. Its antigen remains undetermined. There are no base qualities to consult, and no much larger clone falls within one base. The junction shows trimming of 6 bases on V and 1 base on J, plus 13 bases between the germline ends. Spanning cysteine to phenylalanine, the CDR3 consists of 15 amino acids. Left in the record is the CDR3 DNA by itself, 45 bases read in frame from the first base. Library preparation employed RT-PCR. Sequencing relied on an Illumina HiSeq 2500. TCRdb reran the public reads through fastp at Q25 and MiXCR, keeping productive beta chains. Rows matching on CDR3 protein sequence are summarized as one entry with the most common DNA and genes. The sample contains around 760,000 distinct CDR3 sequences, around 13% of them found a single time. The top ten hold around 6.5% of the sample.

This TCR was sampled from a man in his fifties who received an inactivated influenza vaccine. Donor details come from another sample of the same person, matched by shared clones. The rearranged segments are TRBV12-3 or TRBV12-4 and TRBJ1-5; the D region possibly corresponds to TRBD1 (5 bases align). The sequencing used PBMCs from blood, collected around 14 days before vaccination. The DNA reads as follows: TGTGCCAGCAGCATCCTGGGGGGGAGCAATCAGCCCCAGCATTTT. Its amino acids are CASSILGGSNQPQHF.